This T cell receptor beta chain comes out of a study of blood T cell repertoires in COVID-19. Study-wide background: Researchers got acute and convalescent COVID-19 samples from the United States, Italy and Spain.

Original methodology: Amplification of reference gene primers was used by the study to estimate nucleated cell counts. The data were produced by immunoSEQ multiplex PCR, yet TCRdb's version contains in-frame clones alone and is incomplete. V and J calls and clone size follow that table, whereas D and trimming were derived from the DNA. The sample comprises some 220,000 clones, just over 85% of which are singletons, and less than 4.5% rests with the top ten. V shed 6 bases, J shed 2 bases, and the junction held 3 bases outside the gene matches. The CDR3 runs 14 residues. CDR1 is ENHRY, CDR2 SYGVKD, per germline. Participant-given clinical history determined each cohort assignment.

This clonotype was obtained from a woman aged 40 to 49 with acute COVID-19. The sample was PBMCs or T cells enriched from blood (not recorded which). This sequence joins TRBV10-3 and TRBJ2-1; 8 bases line up with TRBD2. The CDR3 DNA sequence: TGTGCCATCAGAAGCGGGGGAACCTACAATGAGCAGTTCTTC. Encoded protein: CAIRSGGTYNEQFF.